This TCR beta chain was captured by sequencing in a study of Ad26.COV2.S vaccination and SARS-CoV-2 variants. Only in-frame clones appear in the TCRdb table, and some are missing; sequencing was by immunoSEQ multiplex PCR. This table holds around 340,000 clones, about 86% found once. This clone was counted a single time. CDR1 and CDR2 from the germline V gene are MGHDK and SYGVNS. V was clipped by 3 bases and J by 4 bases, with 6 bases between them. The CDR3 length is 13 residues. Described treatment: about 20 received Ad26.COV2.S at low or high dose, single or two shots; several received placebo; per-sample allocation not given. Sampling happened 63 days after the first vaccine or placebo injection. This person who donated was an adult of 18-55 years in Boston.

The chain carries TRBV25-1 and TRBJ1-4; D call uncertain. The sequencing here drew on peripheral blood, taken in a trial of Ad26.COV2.S vaccine versus placebo. The TCR comes from a person aged 18-65 years who received the Ad26.COV2.S COVID-19 vaccine or a placebo. The CDR3 region is CASSDPGNEKLFF. CDR3 DNA: TGTGCCAGCAGTGATCCGGGTAATGAAAAACTGTTTTTT.